A selection of T cell receptor beta chains follows, all from one sample in a study of Ad26.COV2.S vaccination and SARS-CoV-2 variants. The method was immunoSEQ multiplex PCR; TCRdb's version includes in-frame clones alone and lacks a portion of them. Among 450,000 to 550,000 clones listed, about nine tenths were seen once. The material sequenced was peripheral blood, taken in a trial of Ad26.COV2.S vaccine versus placebo. The receptor source for this set is a person aged 18 to 65 who received the Ad26.COV2.S COVID-19 vaccine or a placebo. The CDR3 runs from the conserved cysteine through the conserved F or W. Fields, in order: D gene, CDR3 length, clone size, J gene, V gene, CDR3 DNA, CDR3 protein. D genes are given only for firm matches. Only part of the rows carry a size: once, few, many, or a class if the clone is expanded.

>TRBD1|13|.|TRBJ1-2|TRBV27
TGTGCCAGCAGCCGGGACAGTCTACGGGGCTACACCTTC
CASSRDSLRGYTF
>.|16|.|TRBJ1-4|TRBV20-1
TGCAGTGCTAGTGGAGAGGCAGGACCAACTAATGAAAAACTGTTTTTT
CSASGEAGPTNEKLFF
>.|11|.|TRBJ1-2|TRBV20-1
TGCAGTGCTAGAGATGGTGCCGGCTACACCTTC
CSARDGAGYTF
>TRBD2|15|.|TRBJ2-1|TRBV6-5
TGTGCCAGCAGTTTCACCGGGACTAGCAGCAATGAGCAGTTCTTC
CASSFTGTSSNEQFF
>TRBD1|16|.|TRBJ1-2|TRBV6-5
TGTGCCAGCAGTTACTCGTTCCTGGGACAGGTCTATGGCTACACCTTC
CASSYSFLGQVYGYTF
>.|12|.|TRBJ1-2|TRBV2
TGTGCCAGCGAGGGAGACAACTATGGCTACACCTTC
CASEGDNYGYTF
>.|14|.|TRBJ1-6|TRBV7-4
TGTGCCAGCAACTGGTGGTTCTGGGATTCACCCCTCCACTTT
CASNWWFWDSPLHF
>.|15|.|TRBJ2-2|TRBV6-6
TGTGCCAGCAGTTACCTCAACAGGGACCCCGGGGAGCTGTTTTTT
CASSYLNRDPGELFF
>.|14|.|TRBJ1-1|TRBV6-5
TGTGCCAGCAGTTACTCGGAAGTTTACACTGAAGCTTTCTTT
CASSYSEVYTEAFF
>.|15|few|TRBJ1-5|TRBV11-2
TGTGCCAGCAGCTTAGCAGGGGTAGAAAATCAGCCCCAGCATTTT
CASSLAGVENQPQHF
>.|14|once|TRBJ2-1|TRBV7-2
TGTGCCAGCAGCCTCCTCCAGCGCCACAATGAGCAGTTCTTC
CASSLLQRHNEQFF
>.|16|few|TRBJ2-7|TRBV3-1/TRBV3-2
TGTGCCAGCAGCCAATTAGGAAGGGACAACTCCTACGAGCAGTACTTC
CASSQLGRDNSYEQYF
>.|15|.|TRBJ1-1|TRBV5-1
TGCGCCAGCAGCAAAAGGGACGGGCTGAACACTGAAGCTTTCTTT
CASSKRDGLNTEAFF
>.|13|.|TRBJ1-2|TRBV9
TGTGCCAGCAGCGTAGGCAGGGAATATGGCTACACCTTC
CASSVGREYGYTF
>.|16|.|TRBJ2-3|TRBV18
TGTGCCAGCTCACCACCGGTAGGGGGGATATCAGATACGCAGTATTTT
CASSPPVGGISDTQYF
>.|14|once|TRBJ1-6|TRBV11-2
TGTGCCAGTTGGATGGGGTCCTATAATTCACCCCTCCACTTT
CASWMGSYNSPLHF
>TRBD1|16|.|TRBJ2-3|TRBV27
TGTGCCAGCATCTCCTGGGACAGGGGGCGCCGGATTGCGCAGTATTTT
CASISWDRGRRIAQYF
>.|12|.|TRBJ2-1|TRBV28
TGTGCCAGCAGTCCCAGCGACAATGAGCAGTTCTTC
CASSPSDNEQFF
>TRBD2|14|.|TRBJ2-7|TRBV2
TGTGCCAGCAGACTAGCGGTAGTCTCCTACGAGCAGTACTTC
CASRLAVVSYEQYF
>.|16|once|TRBJ1-2|TRBV2
TGTGCCAGCAGTGAAGGCTCAACGCTAGGACTTGGTGGCTACACCTTC
CASSEGSTLGLGGYTF
>.|15|.|TRBJ1-5|TRBV5-1
TGCGCCAGCAGCCTGGACAGCTCTAGCAATCAGCCCCAGCATTTT
CASSLDSSSNQPQHF
>TRBD2|16|.|TRBJ2-1|TRBV15
TGTGCCACCAAGGAAAGTATCGGGAGGGCCACAAGGGAGCAGTTCTTC
CATKESIGRATREQFF